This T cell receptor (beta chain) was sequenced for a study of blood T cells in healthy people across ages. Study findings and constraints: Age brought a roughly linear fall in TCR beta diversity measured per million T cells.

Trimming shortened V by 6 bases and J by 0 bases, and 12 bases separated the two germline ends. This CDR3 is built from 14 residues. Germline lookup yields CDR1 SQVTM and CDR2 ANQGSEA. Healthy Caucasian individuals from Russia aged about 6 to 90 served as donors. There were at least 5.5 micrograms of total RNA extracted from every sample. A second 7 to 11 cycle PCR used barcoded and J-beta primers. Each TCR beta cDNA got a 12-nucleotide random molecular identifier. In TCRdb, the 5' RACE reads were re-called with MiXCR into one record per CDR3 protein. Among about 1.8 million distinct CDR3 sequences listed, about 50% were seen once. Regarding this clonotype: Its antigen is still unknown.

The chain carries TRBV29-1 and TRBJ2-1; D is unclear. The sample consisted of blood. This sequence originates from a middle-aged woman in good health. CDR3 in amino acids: CSVAAQSSYNEQFF. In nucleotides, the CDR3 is TGCAGCGTGGCCGCCCAGAGCTCCTACAATGAGCAGTTCTTC.